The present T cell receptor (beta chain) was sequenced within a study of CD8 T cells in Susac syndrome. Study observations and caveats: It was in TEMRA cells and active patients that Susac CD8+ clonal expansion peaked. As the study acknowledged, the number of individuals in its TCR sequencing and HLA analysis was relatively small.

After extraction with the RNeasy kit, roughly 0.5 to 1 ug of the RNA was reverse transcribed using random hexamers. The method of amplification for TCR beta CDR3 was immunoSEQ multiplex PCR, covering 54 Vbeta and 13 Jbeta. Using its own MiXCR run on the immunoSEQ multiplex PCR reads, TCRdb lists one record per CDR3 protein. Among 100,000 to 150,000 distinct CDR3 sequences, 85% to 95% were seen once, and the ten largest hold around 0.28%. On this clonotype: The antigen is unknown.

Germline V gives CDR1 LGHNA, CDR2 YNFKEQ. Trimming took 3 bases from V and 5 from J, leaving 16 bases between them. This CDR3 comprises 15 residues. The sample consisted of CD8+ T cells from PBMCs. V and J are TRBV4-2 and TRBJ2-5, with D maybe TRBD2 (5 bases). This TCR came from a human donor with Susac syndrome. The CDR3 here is CASSQEEPPDETQYF. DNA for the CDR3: TGTGCCAGCAGCCAGGAGGAGCCCCCTGATGAGACCCAGTACTTC.